This is a list of T cell receptor beta chains from one sample in a study of regulatory T cells in long-lasting Graves disease. A single record per CDR3 protein comes from TCRdb applying MiXCR to the multiplex PCR reads. Of about 340,000 distinct CDR3 sequences detected, less than 20% appear once; the ten largest clones hold less than 35%. Sequenced material: peripheral blood mononuclear cells (PBMCs), taken when the disease was refractory, from a patient treated with antithyroid drugs. The receptors derive from a female donor with Graves disease. Both conserved end residues are part of each CDR3. A D gene is named only where the DNA matches it firmly. Size is omitted from some rows. Given values are once, few, many or a class for expanded clones.

J | D | size | V | CDR3 | DNA
TRBJ1-2 | - | - | TRBV4-2 | CASSQVGGLSYGYTF | TGTGCCAGCAGCCAAGTGGGGGGGTTGAGCTATGGCTACACCTTC
TRBJ2-5 | TRBD2 | few | TRBV10-3 | CAISESRGGRETQYF | TGTGCCATCAGTGAGTCGCGGGGGGGACGAGAGACCCAGTACTTC
TRBJ2-7 | TRBD1 | many | TRBV24-1 | CATSDATGSLDEQYF | TGTGCCACCAGTGATGCGACAGGGAGCCTCGACGAGCAGTACTTC
TRBJ1-6 | - | - | TRBV7-9 | CASSSRWDSPLHF | TGTGCCAGCAGCTCGCGGTGGGATTCACCCCTCCACTTT
TRBJ2-2 | TRBD2 | many | TRBV28 | CASKGGVGTSTTNTGELFF | TGTGCCAGCAAAGGGGGGGTTGGGACTAGCACGACGAACACCGGGGAGCTGTTTTTT
TRBJ1-6 | - | - | TRBV15 | CATGRTGYGSPLHF | TGTGCCACCGGCCGGACGGGGTACGGTTCACCCCTCCACTTT
TRBJ1-5 | TRBD1 | many | TRBV7-2 | CASSPGQYSNQPQHF | TGTGCCAGCAGCCCGGGACAGTATAGCAATCAGCCCCAGCATTTT
TRBJ2-7 | - | few | TRBV7-9 | CASSPDWSSYEQYF | TGTGCCAGCAGCCCGGACTGGAGCTCCTACGAGCAGTACTTC
TRBJ1-4 | - | - | TRBV5-1 | CASKPFMATNEKLFF | TGCGCCAGCAAACCCTTTATGGCAACTAATGAAAAACTGTTTTTT
TRBJ1-2 | - | - | TRBV19 | CASSTGLRYGYTF | TGTGCCAGTAGTACCGGACTTCGGTATGGCTACACCTTC
TRBJ1-6 | TRBD1 | many | TRBV20-1 | CSAREATGVVSPLHF | TGCAGTGCTAGGGAAGCGACAGGGGTTGTTTCACCCCTCCACTTT
TRBJ1-1 | TRBD1 | - | TRBV5-6 | CASSLVTGGGRNTEAFF | TGTGCCAGCAGCTTGGTTACAGGGGGAGGAAGGAACACTGAAGCTTTCTTT
TRBJ1-4 | - | few | TRBV18 | CASSPDRGNNEKLFF | TGTGCCAGCTCACCGGACCGGGGAAATAATGAAAAACTGTTTTTT
TRBJ1-2 | - | many | TRBV7-9 | CASSLGVGQDYGYTF | TGTGCCAGCAGCTTAGGTGTGGGGCAGGACTATGGCTACACCTTC
TRBJ1-1 | - | few | TRBV4-1 | CASGGVGRRRGTEAFF | TGCGCCAGCGGCGGGGTCGGGCGGAGGAGAGGCACTGAAGCTTTCTTT
TRBJ2-2 | - | many | TRBV2 | CATTGQPTGELFF | TGTGCCACGACGGGACAACCAACCGGGGAGCTGTTTTTT
TRBJ2-7 | TRBD1 | few | TRBV5-1 | CASSSGQGVNEQYF | TGCGCCAGCAGCTCGGGACAGGGAGTCAACGAGCAGTACTTC
TRBJ2-7 | - | medium-sized | TRBV12-3/TRBV12-4 | CASRPPTVCSYPYEQYF | TGTGCCAGCAGGCCACCGACCGTCTGTTCCTACCCCTACGAGCAGTACTTC
TRBJ2-1 | TRBD1 | - | TRBV30 | CAWRRQGNYNEQFF | TGTGCCTGGAGACGACAGGGGAACTACAATGAGCAGTTCTTC
TRBJ1-2 | TRBD1 | few | TRBV7-9 | CASSLEGAFGYTF | TGTGCCAGCAGCTTAGAGGGGGCCTTTGGCTACACCTTC
TRBJ2-5 | - | - | TRBV6-1 | CASSARDGETQYF | TGTGCCAGCAGTGCCCGGGACGGAGAGACCCAGTACTTC
TRBJ1-5 | - | few | TRBV6-2/TRBV6-3 | CASSPPGHRQHF | TGTGCCAGCAGTCCCCCCGGACATCGCCAGCATTTT
TRBJ2-2 | - | many | TRBV24-1 | CATFSGNTGELFF | TGTGCCACCTTTAGCGGAAACACCGGGGAGCTGTTTTTT
TRBJ2-2 | - | many | TRBV9 | CASSTRTTGELFF | TGTGCCAGCAGCACCCGGACGACCGGGGAGCTGTTTTTT
TRBJ1-1 | TRBD1 | many | TRBV5-1 | CASSLGGQVIF | TGCGCCAGCAGCTTGGGGGGACAGGTCATTTTT
TRBJ2-5 | TRBD1 | many | TRBV28 | CASSRRDSQETQYF | TGTGCCAGCAGCCGTAGGGACAGTCAAGAGACCCAGTACTTC
TRBJ2-7 | TRBD1 | many | TRBV5-1 | CASSFWDRDEQYF | TGCGCCAGCAGCTTTTGGGACAGGGACGAGCAGTACTTC